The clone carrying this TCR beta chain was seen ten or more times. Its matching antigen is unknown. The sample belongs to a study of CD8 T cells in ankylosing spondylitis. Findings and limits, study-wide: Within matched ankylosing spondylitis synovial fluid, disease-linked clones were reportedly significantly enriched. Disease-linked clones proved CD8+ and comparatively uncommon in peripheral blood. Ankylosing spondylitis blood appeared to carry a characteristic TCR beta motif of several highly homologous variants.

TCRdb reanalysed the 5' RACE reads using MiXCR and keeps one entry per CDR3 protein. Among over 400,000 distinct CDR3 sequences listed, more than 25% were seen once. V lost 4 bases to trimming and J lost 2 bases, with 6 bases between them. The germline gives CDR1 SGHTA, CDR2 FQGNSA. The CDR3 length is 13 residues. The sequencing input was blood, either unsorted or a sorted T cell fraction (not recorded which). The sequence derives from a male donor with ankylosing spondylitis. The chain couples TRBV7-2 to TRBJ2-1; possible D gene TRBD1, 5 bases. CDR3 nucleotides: TGTGCCAGCAGCTCCAGGGCCTACAATGAGCAGTTCTTC. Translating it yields CASSSRAYNEQFF.